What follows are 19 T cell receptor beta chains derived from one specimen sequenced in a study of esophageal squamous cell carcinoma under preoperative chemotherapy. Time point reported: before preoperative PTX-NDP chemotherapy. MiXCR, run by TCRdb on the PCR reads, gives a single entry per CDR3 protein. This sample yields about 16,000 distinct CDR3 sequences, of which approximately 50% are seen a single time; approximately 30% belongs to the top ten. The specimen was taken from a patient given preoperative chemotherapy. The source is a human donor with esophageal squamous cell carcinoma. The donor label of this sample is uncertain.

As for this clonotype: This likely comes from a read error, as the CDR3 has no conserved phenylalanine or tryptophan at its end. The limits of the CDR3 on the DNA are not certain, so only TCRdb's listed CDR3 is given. CDR3 region: CAGSYSGGGAGPATWYS. The V gene is TRBV6-5, the J gene TRBJ2-5; TRBD1 reflects the table's D call only, with no check against the DNA. The CDR3 has 17 amino acids, counting both end residues. Germline V lookup: CDR1 MNHEY, CDR2 SVGAGI.

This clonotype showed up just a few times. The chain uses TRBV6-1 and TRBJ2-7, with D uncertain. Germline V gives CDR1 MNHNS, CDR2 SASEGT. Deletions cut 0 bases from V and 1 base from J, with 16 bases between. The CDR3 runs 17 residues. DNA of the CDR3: TGTGCCAGCAGTGAAGCGCTTCCCCAAGTCTGGTCCTACGAGCAGTACTTC. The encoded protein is CASSEALPQVWSYEQYF.

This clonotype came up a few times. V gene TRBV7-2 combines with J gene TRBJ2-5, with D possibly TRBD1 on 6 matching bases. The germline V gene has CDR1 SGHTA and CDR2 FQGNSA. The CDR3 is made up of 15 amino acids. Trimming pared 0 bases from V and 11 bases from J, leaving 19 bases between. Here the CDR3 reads CASSLASAEPQGQYF. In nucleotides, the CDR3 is TGTGCCAGCAGCTTAGCCTCAGCGGAACCGCAGGGGCAGTACTTC. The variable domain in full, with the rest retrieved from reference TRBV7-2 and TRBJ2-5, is GAGVSQSPSNKVTEKGKDVELRCDPISGHTALYWYRQSLGQGLEFLIYFQGNSAPDKSGLPSDRFSAERTGGSVSTLTIQRTQQEDSAVYLCASSLASAEPQGQYFGPGTRLLVL.

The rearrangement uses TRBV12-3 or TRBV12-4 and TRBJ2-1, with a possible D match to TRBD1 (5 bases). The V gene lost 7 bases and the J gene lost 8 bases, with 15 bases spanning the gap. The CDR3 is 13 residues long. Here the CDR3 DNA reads TGTGCCAGCACAGGGTTGAGTGGACATGAGCAGTTCTTC. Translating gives CASTGLSGHEQFF.

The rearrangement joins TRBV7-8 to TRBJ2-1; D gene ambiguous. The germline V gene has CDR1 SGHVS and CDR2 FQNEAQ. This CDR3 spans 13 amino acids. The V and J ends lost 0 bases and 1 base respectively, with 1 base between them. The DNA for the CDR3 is TGTGCCAGCAGCTTAGCTTCCTACAATGAGCAGTTCTTC. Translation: CASSLASYNEQFF.

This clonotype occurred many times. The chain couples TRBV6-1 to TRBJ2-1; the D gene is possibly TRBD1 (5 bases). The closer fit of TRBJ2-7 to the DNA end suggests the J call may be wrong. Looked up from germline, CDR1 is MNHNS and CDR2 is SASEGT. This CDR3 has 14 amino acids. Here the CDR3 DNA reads TGTGCCAGCAGTGAAGAGGGGTGGTCCTACGAGCAGTACTTC. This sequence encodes CASSEEGWSYEQYF.

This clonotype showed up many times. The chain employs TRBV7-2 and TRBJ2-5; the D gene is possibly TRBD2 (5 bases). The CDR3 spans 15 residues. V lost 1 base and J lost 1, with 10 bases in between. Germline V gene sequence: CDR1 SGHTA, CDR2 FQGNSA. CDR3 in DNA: TGTGCCAGCAGCTTAGTGGGGAGACCCCAAGAGACCCAGTACTTC. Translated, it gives CASSLVGRPQETQYF.

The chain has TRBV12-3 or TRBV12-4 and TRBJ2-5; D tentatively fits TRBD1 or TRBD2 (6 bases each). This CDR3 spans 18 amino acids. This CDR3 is CAGFCAPLGGRDQETQYF. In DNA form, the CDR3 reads TGTGCGGGTTTTTGTGCGCCGCTCGGGGGCCGTGACCAAGAGACCCAGTACTTC.

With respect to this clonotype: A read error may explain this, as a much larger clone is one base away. The CDR3 sequence is CASRSPGALGEPFF. Here the CDR3 DNA reads TGCGCCAGCAGATCCCCGGGTGCCCTCGGGGAGCCGTTTTTT. The chain recombines TRBV10-2 with TRBJ2-2; D is possibly TRBD2 (5 bases). Germline V CDR1 and CDR2: WSHSY, SAAADI. The CDR3 has 14 amino acids.

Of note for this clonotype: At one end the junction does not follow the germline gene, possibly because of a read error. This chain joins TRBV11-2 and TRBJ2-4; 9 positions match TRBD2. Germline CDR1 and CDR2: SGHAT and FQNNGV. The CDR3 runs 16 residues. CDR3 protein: CASGGRGGRNKNTQYF. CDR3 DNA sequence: TGTGCCAGCGGGGGGCGGGGGGGACGGAATAAAAACACTCAGTACTTC.

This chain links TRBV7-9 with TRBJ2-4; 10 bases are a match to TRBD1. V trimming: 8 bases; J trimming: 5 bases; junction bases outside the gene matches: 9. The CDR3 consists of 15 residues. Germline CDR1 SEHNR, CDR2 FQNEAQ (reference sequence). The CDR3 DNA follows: TGTGCCAGCTCCGAACTCGGACAGGGGGAAAACATTCAGTACTTC. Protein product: CASSELGQGENIQYF.

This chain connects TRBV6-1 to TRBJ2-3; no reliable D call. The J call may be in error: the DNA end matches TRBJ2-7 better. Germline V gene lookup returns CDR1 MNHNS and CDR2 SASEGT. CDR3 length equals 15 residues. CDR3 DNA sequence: TGTGCCAGCAGTGAAGCCGAAGGCGTGATCTACGAGCAGTACTTC. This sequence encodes CASSEAEGVIYEQYF.

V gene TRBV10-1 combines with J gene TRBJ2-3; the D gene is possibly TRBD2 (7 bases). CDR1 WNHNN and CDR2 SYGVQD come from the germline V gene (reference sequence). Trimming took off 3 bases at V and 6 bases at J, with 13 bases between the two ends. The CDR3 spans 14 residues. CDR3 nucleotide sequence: TGCGCCAGCAGTGAAAGGGGGGGTACGGATACGCAGTATTTT. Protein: CASSERGGTDTQYF.

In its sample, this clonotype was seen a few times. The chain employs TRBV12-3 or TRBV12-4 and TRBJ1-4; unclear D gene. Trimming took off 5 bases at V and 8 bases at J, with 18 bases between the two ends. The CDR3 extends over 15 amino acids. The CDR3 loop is CASSPTTLLGEKLFF. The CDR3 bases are TGTGCCAGCAGTCCGACGACCCTGTTAGGAGAAAAACTGTTTTTT.

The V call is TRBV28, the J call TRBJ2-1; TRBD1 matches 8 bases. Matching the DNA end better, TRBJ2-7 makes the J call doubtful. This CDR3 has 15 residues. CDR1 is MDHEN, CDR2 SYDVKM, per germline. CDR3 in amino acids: CASRTGVSGAYEQYF. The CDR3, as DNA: TGTGCCAGCAGGACAGGGGTGTCGGGAGCTTACGAGCAGTACTTC.

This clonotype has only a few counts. The CDR3 loop reads CASLGFNGRAVEQFF. CDR3 bases: TGTGCCAGCCTCGGTTTTAACGGGAGGGCGGTTGAGCAGTTCTTC. The chain carries TRBV30 and TRBJ2-4; TRBD2 agrees at 8 bases. The J call could be wrong; TRBJ2-1 is a better fit for the DNA end. This CDR3 region has 15 residues. The V gene's germline CDR1 is GTSNPN and CDR2 SVGIG (reference sequence).

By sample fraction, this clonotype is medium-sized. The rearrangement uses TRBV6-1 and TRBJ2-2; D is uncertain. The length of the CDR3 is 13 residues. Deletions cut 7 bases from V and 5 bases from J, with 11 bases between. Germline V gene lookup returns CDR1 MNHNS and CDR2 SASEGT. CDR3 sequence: CASISVVTGELFF. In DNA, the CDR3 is TGTGCCAGCATCTCAGTAGTGACCGGGGAGCTGTTTTTT.

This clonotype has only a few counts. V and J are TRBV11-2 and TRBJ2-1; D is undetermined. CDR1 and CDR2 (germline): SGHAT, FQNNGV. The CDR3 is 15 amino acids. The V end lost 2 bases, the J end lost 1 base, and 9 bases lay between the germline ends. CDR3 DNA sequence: TGTGCCAGCAGCTTACAAGGGTGGTCCTACAATGAGCAGTTCTTC. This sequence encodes CASSLQGWSYNEQFF.

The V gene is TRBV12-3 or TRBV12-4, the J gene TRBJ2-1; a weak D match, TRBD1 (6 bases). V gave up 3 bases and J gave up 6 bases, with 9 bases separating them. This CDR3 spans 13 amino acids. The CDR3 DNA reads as TGTGCCAGCAGTTTCCTGGGGGCCAATGAGCAGTTCTTC. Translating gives CASSFLGANEQFF.